The rows below give T cell receptor beta chains drawn from one sample of a study of cytomegalovirus exposure and HLA in healthy donors. Profiling relied on immunoSEQ multiplex PCR, and the TCRdb table lists in-frame clones only, not all of them. Of approximately 130,000 clones in the sample, about two thirds were seen once. The sequencing sample was made of PBMCs. The origin of the receptors is a man aged 45-60 years in good health and CMV-seropositive. Both conserved end residues are part of each CDR3. A D gene is named only where the DNA matches it firmly. Only part of the rows carry a size: once, few, many, or a class if the clone is expanded.

cdr3_aa: CASSLAGGATNEKLFF
cdr3_nt: TGTGCCAGCAGCTTAGCGGGGGGGGCAACTAATGAAAAACTGTTTTTT
clone_size: NA
d_call: NA
j_call: TRBJ1-4
v_call: TRBV7-9

cdr3_aa: CASSLGGTVGSYEQYF
cdr3_nt: TGTGCCAGCAGCTTGGGAGGGACAGTCGGATCCTACGAGCAGTACTTC
clone_size: NA
d_call: TRBD1
j_call: TRBJ2-7
v_call: TRBV5-4

cdr3_aa: CASSPIQGVNYGYTF
cdr3_nt: TGTGCCAGCAGCCCTATACAGGGGGTCAACTATGGCTACACCTTC
clone_size: NA
d_call: TRBD1
j_call: TRBJ1-2
v_call: TRBV7-6

cdr3_aa: CASSPNPGSGNTIYF
cdr3_nt: TGTGCCAGCAGTCCGAACCCAGGGTCAGGAAACACCATATATTTT
clone_size: NA
d_call: NA
j_call: TRBJ1-3
v_call: TRBV27

cdr3_aa: CASSLDGSGASTDTQYF
cdr3_nt: TGTGCCAGCAGCTTAGATGGCAGCGGGGCTAGCACAGATACGCAGTATTTT
clone_size: NA
d_call: TRBD2
j_call: TRBJ2-3
v_call: TRBV11-3

cdr3_aa: CASSESGTGAYEQYF
cdr3_nt: TGTGCCAGCAGTGAATCCGGGACAGGGGCCTACGAGCAGTACTTC
clone_size: few
d_call: TRBD1
j_call: TRBJ2-7
v_call: TRBV2

cdr3_aa: CATSRGRETQYF
cdr3_nt: TGTGCCACCAGCAGGGGCCGGGAGACCCAGTACTTC
clone_size: NA
d_call: NA
j_call: TRBJ2-5
v_call: TRBV15

cdr3_aa: CASRELAGGAGEQYF
cdr3_nt: TGTGCCAGCAGGGAACTAGCGGGAGGAGCTGGCGAGCAGTACTTC
clone_size: NA
d_call: TRBD2
j_call: TRBJ2-7
v_call: TRBV2

cdr3_aa: CASSRTGGGQPQHF
cdr3_nt: TGTGCCAGCAGTCGGACAGGGGGAGGTCAGCCCCAGCATTTT
clone_size: NA
d_call: TRBD1
j_call: TRBJ1-5
v_call: TRBV6-5

cdr3_aa: CASSLGGRAYEQYF
cdr3_nt: TGTGCCAGCAGCTTAGGCGGGAGGGCCTACGAGCAGTACTTC
clone_size: few
d_call: TRBD2
j_call: TRBJ2-7
v_call: TRBV7-9

cdr3_aa: CASSSPGSYEQYF
cdr3_nt: TGTGCCAGCAGTTCCCCGGGGTCCTACGAGCAGTACTTC
clone_size: few
d_call: NA
j_call: TRBJ2-7
v_call: TRBV28

cdr3_aa: CASRPRGSGNEKLFF
cdr3_nt: TGTGCCAGTAGGCCCCGGGGGTCGGGTAATGAAAAACTGTTTTTT
clone_size: NA
d_call: NA
j_call: TRBJ1-4
v_call: TRBV19

cdr3_aa: CASSEDRGNLQETQYF
cdr3_nt: TGCGCCAGCAGCGAGGACAGGGGAAACCTCCAAGAGACCCAGTACTTC
clone_size: NA
d_call: TRBD1
j_call: TRBJ2-5
v_call: TRBV5-1

cdr3_aa: CASSSGGGVGTEAFF
cdr3_nt: TGTGCCAGCAGCTCGGGGGGGGGAGTAGGTACTGAAGCTTTCTTT
clone_size: few
d_call: NA
j_call: TRBJ1-1
v_call: TRBV7-2

cdr3_aa: CASSPREDTEAFF
cdr3_nt: TGCGCCAGCAGCCCTAGGGAGGACACTGAAGCTTTCTTT
clone_size: NA
d_call: NA
j_call: TRBJ1-1
v_call: TRBV5-1

cdr3_aa: CASSTRFEGEKLFF
cdr3_nt: TGTGCCAGCAGTACTAGGTTTGAGGGTGAAAAACTGTTTTTT
clone_size: few
d_call: NA
j_call: TRBJ1-4
v_call: TRBV28

cdr3_aa: CASSGDRYSNQPQHF
cdr3_nt: TGTGCCAGCAGTGGGGACAGATATAGCAATCAGCCCCAGCATTTT
clone_size: NA
d_call: TRBD1
j_call: TRBJ1-5
v_call: TRBV6-1